The present entry profiles one T cell receptor beta chain with its context. The data were obtained in a study of blood T cell repertoires in COVID-19. About the study: Nucleic acid was either cDNA or gDNA, and it came from T cells, B-cell-depleted T cells, or PBMCs.

Clones were sequenced by immunoSEQ multiplex PCR, and TCRdb holds only the in-frame ones, with some missing. The sample consists of about 400,000 clones, roughly 84% of them appearing once. Clinical histories supplied by participants themselves formed the basis of cohort assignment. Recovered participants had two consecutive negative NP/OP PCR tests, healthcare professional clearance, or symptom resolution. Sequencing was carried out using PBMCs or T cells enriched from blood (not recorded which). The sequence was collected from a woman aged 30 to 39 who had recovered from COVID-19.

The CDR3 DNA sequence: TGTGCCAGCAGCTTAGGGGATAGGGGAAACACTGAAGCTTTCTTT. The encoded protein is CASSLGDRGNTEAFF. The chain has TRBV7-9 and TRBJ1-1; weak D call: TRBD1 (5 bases). The germline V gene has CDR1 SEHNR and CDR2 FQNEAQ (reference sequence). The CDR3 has 15 residues. Trimming removed 1 base at V and 2 bases at J, with 11 bases between.